The source of this T cell receptor beta chain is a study of blood T cell repertoires in COVID-19. The repertoire was sequenced with immunoSEQ multiplex PCR; TCRdb's copy has only in-frame clones and lacks some. The sample holds roughly 350,000 clones, roughly 90% seen once. Looked up from germline, CDR1 is WSHSY and CDR2 is SAAADI. The CDR3 contains 14 residues. With 5 bases removed from V and 5 bases from J, the gap between germline ends came to 15 bases. Sequenced material: PBMCs or T cells enriched from blood (not recorded which). This sequence was found in a woman in her 30s who had recovered from COVID-19. The chain links TRBV10-2 to TRBJ1-1; D may be TRBD1 (6 bases). The CDR3 region is CASSITGSGTEAFF. The CDR3 DNA follows: TGCGCCAGCAGTATAACAGGGAGTGGTACTGAAGCTTTCTTT.